This T cell receptor beta chain was captured in a study of blood T cell repertoires in COVID-19. Authors' analysis steps: Reference gene primer amplification in the assay estimated nucleated cell counts. This table comes from immunoSEQ multiplex PCR, and its TCRdb copy is limited to in-frame clones, with some not included. That table is the source of V, J and clone size, and D and trimming were worked out from the DNA. Seen here are around 100,000 clones, approximately 85% observed once, and the top ten hold roughly 5%. V was clipped by 2 bases and J by 5 bases, with 12 bases between them. Germline V gene sequence: CDR1 WSHSY, CDR2 SAAADI. CDR3 size: 15 residues.

The clonotype comes from a woman between 55 and 75 years old with COVID-19, enrolled during active disease. This chain links TRBV10-2 with TRBJ2-2; tentatively, D is TRBD2 (6 bases). Sample: peripheral blood. CDR3 nucleotides: TGCGCCAGCAGTGAGAACGGGGGTAGTACCGGGGAGCTGTTTTTT. This encodes CASSENGGSTGELFF.